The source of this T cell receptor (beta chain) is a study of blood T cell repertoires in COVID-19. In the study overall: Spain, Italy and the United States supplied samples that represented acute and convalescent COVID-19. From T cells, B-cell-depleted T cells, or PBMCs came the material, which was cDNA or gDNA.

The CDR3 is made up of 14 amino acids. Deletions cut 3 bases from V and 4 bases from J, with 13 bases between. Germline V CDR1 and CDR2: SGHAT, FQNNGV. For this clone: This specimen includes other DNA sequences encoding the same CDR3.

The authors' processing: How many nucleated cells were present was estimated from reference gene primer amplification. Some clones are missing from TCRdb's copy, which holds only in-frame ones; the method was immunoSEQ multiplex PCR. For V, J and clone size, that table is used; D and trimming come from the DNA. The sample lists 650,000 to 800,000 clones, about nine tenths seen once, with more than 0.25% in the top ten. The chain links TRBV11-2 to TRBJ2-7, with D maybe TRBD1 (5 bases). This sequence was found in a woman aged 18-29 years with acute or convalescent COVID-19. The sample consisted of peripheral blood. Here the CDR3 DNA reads TGTGCCAGCAGCTTCGGGCAGGGAACTTACGAGCAGTACTTC. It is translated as CASSFGQGTYEQYF.